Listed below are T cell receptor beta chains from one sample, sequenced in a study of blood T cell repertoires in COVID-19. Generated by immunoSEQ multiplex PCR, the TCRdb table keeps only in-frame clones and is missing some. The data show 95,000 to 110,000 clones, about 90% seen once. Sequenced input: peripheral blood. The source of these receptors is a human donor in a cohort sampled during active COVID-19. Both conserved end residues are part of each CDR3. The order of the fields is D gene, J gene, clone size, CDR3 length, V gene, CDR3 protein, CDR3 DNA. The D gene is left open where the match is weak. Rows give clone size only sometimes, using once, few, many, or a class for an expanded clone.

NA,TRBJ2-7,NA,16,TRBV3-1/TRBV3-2,CASSQSSWGPPYEQYF,TGTGCCAGCAGCCAAAGTTCCTGGGGGCCCCCCTACGAGCAGTACTTC
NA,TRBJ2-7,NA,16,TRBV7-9,CASSSPGGASSYEQYF,TGTGCCAGCAGCTCCCCTGGGGGGGCCAGCTCCTACGAGCAGTACTTC
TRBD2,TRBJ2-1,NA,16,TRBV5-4,CASSLGGGSSYNEQFF,TGTGCCAGCAGCTTGGGGGGCGGGAGCTCCTACAATGAGCAGTTCTTC
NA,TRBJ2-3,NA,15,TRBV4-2,CASSQASGSTDTQYF,TGTGCCAGCAGCCAGGCGAGCGGGAGCACAGATACGCAGTATTTT
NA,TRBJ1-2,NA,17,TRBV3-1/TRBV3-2,CASSQDLGAWGKPGYTF,TGTGCCAGCAGCCAAGATTTGGGGGCTTGGGGGAAGCCTGGCTACACCTTC
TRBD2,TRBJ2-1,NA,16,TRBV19,CASSAQRGGHHNEQFF,TGTGCCAGTAGTGCCCAGCGGGGGGGCCACCACAATGAGCAGTTCTTC
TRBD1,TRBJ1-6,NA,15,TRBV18,CASSPETGLLSPLHF,TGTGCCAGCTCACCCGAGACAGGGTTACTTTCACCCCTCCACTTT
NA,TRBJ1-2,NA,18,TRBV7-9,CASSSRDRTSGNGYGYTF,TGTGCCAGCAGCTCCAGAGACAGGACGAGTGGGAATGGCTATGGCTACACCTTC
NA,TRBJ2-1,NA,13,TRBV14,CASSQDGLHEQFF,TGTGCCAGCAGCCAAGACGGTCTCCATGAGCAGTTCTTC
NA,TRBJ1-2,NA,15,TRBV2,CASSEHLGVEYGYTF,TGTGCCAGCAGTGAGCACCTCGGGGTGGAATATGGCTACACCTTC
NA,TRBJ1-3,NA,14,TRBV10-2,CASRDSSSGNTIYF,TGCGCCAGCAGGGACAGCTCCTCTGGAAACACCATATATTTT
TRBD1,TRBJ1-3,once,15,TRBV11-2,CASSSGTDSGNTIYF,TGTGCCAGCAGCTCCGGGACAGACTCTGGAAACACCATATATTTT
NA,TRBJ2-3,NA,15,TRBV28,CASSFLADITDTQYF,TGTGCCAGCAGTTTCCTTGCGGACATCACAGATACGCAGTATTTT
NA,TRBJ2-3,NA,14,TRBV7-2,CASTSGVVTDTQYF,TGTGCCAGCACCTCAGGGGTAGTGACAGATACGCAGTATTTT
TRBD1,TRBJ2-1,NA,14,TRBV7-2,CASSPLRGPNEQFF,TGTGCCAGCAGCCCCTTAAGGGGGCCCAATGAGCAGTTCTTC
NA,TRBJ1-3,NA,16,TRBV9,CASSGRPEDSGNTIYF,TGTGCCAGCAGCGGACGCCCCGAGGACTCTGGAAACACCATATATTTT
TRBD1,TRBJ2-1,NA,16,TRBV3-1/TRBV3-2,CASRRGGQGVLGGWFF,TGTGCCAGTCGGCGGGGCGGACAGGGGGTTTTGGGTGGGTGGTTCTTC
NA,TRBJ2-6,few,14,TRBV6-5,CASGSGSGANVLTF,TGTGCCAGCGGATCAGGTTCTGGGGCCAACGTCCTGACTTTC
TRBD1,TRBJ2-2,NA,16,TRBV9,CASSVVDRAGTGELFF,TGTGCCAGCAGCGTAGTAGACAGGGCCGGCACCGGGGAGCTGTTTTTT
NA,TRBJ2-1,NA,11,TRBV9,CASSVDGEQFF,TGTGCCAGCAGCGTAGACGGTGAGCAGTTCTTC
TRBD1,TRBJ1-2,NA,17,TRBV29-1,CSVEGGGQGQGLYGYTF,TGCAGCGTTGAAGGGGGAGGACAGGGCCAAGGTCTCTATGGCTACACCTTC
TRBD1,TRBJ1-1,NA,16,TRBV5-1,CASSLAIQGAGTEAFF,TGCGCCAGCAGCTTGGCCATCCAGGGGGCCGGGACTGAAGCTTTCTTT
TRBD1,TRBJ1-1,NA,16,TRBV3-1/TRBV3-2,CASSQEGTAFNTEAFF,TGTGCCAGCAGCCAGGAGGGGACAGCATTTAACACTGAAGCTTTCTTT
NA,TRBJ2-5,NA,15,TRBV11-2,CASSPGIAAGETQYF,TGTGCCAGCAGCCCCGGGATAGCGGCGGGGGAGACCCAGTACTTC
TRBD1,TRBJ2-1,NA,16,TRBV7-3,CASSLTPGQGNNEQFF,TGTGCCAGCAGCTTAACCCCGGGACAGGGGAACAATGAGCAGTTCTTC
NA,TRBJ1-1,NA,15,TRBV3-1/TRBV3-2,CASSQDGQGNTEAFF,TGTGCCAGCAGCCAAGACGGTCAGGGGAATACTGAAGCTTTCTTT
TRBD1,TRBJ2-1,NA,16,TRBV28,CASSSPGTGYNNEQFF,TGTGCCAGCAGTTCGCCCGGGACAGGGTATAACAATGAGCAGTTCTTC
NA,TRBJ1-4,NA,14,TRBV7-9,CASSLGQTYEKLFF,TGTGCCAGCAGCTTAGGACAGACTTATGAAAAACTGTTTTTT